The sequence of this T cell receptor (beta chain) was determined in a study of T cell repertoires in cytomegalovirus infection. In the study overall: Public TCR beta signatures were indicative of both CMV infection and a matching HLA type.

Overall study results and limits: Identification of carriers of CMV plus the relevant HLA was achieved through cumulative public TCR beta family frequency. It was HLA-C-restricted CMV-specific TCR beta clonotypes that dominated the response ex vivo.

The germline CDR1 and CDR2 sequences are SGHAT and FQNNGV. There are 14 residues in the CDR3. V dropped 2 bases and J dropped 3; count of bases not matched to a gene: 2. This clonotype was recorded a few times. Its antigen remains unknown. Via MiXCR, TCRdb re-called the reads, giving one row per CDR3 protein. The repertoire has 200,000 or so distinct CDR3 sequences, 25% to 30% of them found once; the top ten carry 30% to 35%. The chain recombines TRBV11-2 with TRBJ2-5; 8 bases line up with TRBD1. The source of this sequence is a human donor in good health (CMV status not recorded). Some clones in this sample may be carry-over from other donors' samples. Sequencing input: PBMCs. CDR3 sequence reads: CASSLQGAEETQYF. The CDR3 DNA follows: TGTGCCAGCAGCTTACAGGGGGCTGAAGAGACCCAGTACTTC.